The TCR beta chain described here comes from a study of T cells after yellow fever vaccination. Study outcomes and limitations: The bulk population could contribute abundant contaminating clonotypes to FACS-sorted repertoires. The secondary response showed a weaker magnitude and a faster peak, day 5 versus 15.

TCRdb passed the 5' RACE reads through MiXCR, listing each CDR3 protein once. The table lists approximately 450,000 distinct CDR3 sequences, over 15% of them singletons, with roughly a sixth in the top ten. V gave up 5 bases and J gave up 7 bases; unmatched junction bases: 7. The CDR3 loop spans 14 amino acids. Germline CDR1 is LNHDA and CDR2 is SQIVND (reference sequence). This clonotype was found a few times. No antigen is known for it. The chain combines TRBV19 with TRBJ2-4; 8 nucleotides agree with TRBD1. The TCR comes from a man younger than 35 who received the YFV17D yellow fever vaccine. The sample here was PBMCs, taken before the yellow fever booster vaccination. The CDR3 DNA reads as TGTGCCAGTAGTCTAGTGACAGGGGCGAACATTCAGTACTTC. Its protein product is CASSLVTGANIQYF.